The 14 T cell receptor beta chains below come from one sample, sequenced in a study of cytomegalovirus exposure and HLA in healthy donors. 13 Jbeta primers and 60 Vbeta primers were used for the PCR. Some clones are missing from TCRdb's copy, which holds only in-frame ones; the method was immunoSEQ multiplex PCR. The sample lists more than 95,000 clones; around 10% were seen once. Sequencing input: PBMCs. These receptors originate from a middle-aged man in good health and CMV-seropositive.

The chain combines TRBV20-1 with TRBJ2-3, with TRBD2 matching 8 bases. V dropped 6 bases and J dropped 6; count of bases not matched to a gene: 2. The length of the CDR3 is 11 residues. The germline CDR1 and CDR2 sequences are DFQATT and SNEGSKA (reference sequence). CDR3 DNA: TGCAGTGCCCAGCGGGGGGATACGCAGTATTTT. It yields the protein CSAQRGDTQYF.

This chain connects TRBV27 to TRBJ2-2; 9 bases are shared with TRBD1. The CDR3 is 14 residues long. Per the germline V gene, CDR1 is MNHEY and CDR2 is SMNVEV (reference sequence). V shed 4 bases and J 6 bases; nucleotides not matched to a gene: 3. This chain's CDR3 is CASSWDRVPGELFF. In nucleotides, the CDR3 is TGTGCCAGCAGTTGGGACAGGGTTCCCGGGGAGCTGTTTTTT.

CDR3: CASSIRTDPSYEQYF. As DNA, the CDR3 is TGTGCCAGCAGTATTCGGACAGACCCGAGCTACGAGCAGTACTTC. The chain uses TRBV6-5 and TRBJ2-7, with a tentative D call TRBD1 (6 bases). V gave up 5 bases and J gave up 3 bases, with 17 bases separating them. This CDR3 has 15 residues. Germline-derived CDR1 and CDR2 are MNHEY and SVGAGI.

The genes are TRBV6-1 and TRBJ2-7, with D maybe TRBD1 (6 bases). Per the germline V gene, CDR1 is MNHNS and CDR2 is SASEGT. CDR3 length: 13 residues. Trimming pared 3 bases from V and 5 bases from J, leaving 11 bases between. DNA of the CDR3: TGTGCCAGCAGTGATACAGGGTTACACGAGCAGTACTTC. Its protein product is CASSDTGLHEQYF.

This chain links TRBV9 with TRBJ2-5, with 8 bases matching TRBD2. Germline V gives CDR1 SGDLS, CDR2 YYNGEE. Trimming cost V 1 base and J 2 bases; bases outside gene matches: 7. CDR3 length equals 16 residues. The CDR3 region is CASSVRGAGVQETQYF. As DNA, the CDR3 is TGTGCCAGCAGCGTAAGGGGAGCGGGAGTACAAGAGACCCAGTACTTC.

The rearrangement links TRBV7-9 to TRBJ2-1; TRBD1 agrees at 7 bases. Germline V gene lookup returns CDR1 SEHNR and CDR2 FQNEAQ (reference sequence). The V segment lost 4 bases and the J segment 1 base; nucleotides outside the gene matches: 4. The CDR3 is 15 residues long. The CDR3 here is CASSSAGGSYNEQFF. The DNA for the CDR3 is TGTGCCAGCAGCTCCGCAGGGGGTTCCTACAATGAGCAGTTCTTC.

The CDR3 is CASSKYLAGTHSKNTGELFF. The CDR3 DNA sequence: TGTGCCAGCAGCAAGTACCTAGCGGGGACCCACTCCAAGAACACCGGGGAGCTGTTTTTT. The V and J genes are TRBV21-1 and TRBJ2-2; the table's D call, TRBD2, has no DNA check behind it. TRBV21-1 is deemed a pseudogene. The CDR3 length is 20 residues.

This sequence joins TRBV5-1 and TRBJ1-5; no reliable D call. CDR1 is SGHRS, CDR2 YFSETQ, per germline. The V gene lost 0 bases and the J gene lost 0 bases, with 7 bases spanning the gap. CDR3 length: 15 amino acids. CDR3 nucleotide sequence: TGCGCCAGCAGCTTGGCCAGGAATAGCAATCAGCCCCAGCATTTT. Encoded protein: CASSLARNSNQPQHF.

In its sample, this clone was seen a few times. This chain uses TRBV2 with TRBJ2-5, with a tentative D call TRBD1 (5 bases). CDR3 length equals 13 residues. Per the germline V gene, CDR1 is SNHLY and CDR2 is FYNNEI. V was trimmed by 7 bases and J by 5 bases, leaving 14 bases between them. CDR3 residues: CASTARVGETQYF. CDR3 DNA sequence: TGTGCCAGCACGGCCAGGGTTGGCGAGACCCAGTACTTC.

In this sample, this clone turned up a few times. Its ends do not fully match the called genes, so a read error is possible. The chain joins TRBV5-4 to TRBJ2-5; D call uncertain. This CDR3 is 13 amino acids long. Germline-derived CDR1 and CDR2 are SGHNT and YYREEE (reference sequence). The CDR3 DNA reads TGTGCCAGCAGCTTGGAGTTCTCGGGTGCCAAGAACTTC. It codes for CASSLEFSGAKNF.

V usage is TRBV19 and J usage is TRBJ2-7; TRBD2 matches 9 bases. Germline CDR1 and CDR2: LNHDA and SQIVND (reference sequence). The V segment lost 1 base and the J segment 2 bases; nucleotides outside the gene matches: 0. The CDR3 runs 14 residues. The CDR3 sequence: CASSIGGGAYEQYF. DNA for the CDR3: TGTGCCAGTAGTATAGGCGGGGGGGCCTACGAGCAGTACTTC.

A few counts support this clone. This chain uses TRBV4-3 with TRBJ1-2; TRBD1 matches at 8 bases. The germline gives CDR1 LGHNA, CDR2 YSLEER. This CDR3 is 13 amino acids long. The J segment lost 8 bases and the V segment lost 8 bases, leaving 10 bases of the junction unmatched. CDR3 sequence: CASAPTGAEGYTF. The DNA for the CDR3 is TGCGCCAGCGCCCCGACAGGGGCGGAGGGCTACACCTTC.

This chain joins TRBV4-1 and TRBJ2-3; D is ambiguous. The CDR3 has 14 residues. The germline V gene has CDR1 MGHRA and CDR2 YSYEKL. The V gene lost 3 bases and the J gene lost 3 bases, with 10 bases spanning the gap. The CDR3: CASSHYSETDTQYF. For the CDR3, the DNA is TGCGCCAGCAGCCATTACAGTGAGACAGATACGCAGTATTTT.

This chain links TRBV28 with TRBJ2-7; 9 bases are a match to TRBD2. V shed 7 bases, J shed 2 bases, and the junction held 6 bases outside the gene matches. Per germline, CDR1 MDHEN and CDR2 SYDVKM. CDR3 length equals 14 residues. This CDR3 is CASTQAGGTYEQYF. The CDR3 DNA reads TGTGCCAGCACTCAGGCGGGAGGGACCTACGAGCAGTACTTC.